This TCR beta chain was recorded in a study of cytomegalovirus exposure and HLA in healthy donors. Overall study results and limits: That first-cohort TCR clusters tended to co-occur in the 90 to 150 validation repertoires was found in a later analysis.

With respect to this clone: No antigen is known for it.

Only in-frame clones appear in the TCRdb table, and some are missing; sequencing was by immunoSEQ multiplex PCR. The table has 200,000 to 250,000 clones, over 65% seen once. The CDR3 runs 14 residues. V dropped 5 bases and J dropped 2 bases, with 12 bases sitting between them. Germline CDR1 reads MNHEY; CDR2 reads SMNVEV (reference sequence). This sequence joins TRBV27 and TRBJ2-5, with a weak D call TRBD1 (6 bases). The sequenced material came from PBMCs. This receptor was identified in a woman aged 18-30 years in good health and CMV-seronegative. The CDR3 region is CASSPQGLQETQYF. The CDR3 region has the DNA TGTGCCAGCAGTCCACAGGGCCTGCAAGAGACCCAGTACTTC.